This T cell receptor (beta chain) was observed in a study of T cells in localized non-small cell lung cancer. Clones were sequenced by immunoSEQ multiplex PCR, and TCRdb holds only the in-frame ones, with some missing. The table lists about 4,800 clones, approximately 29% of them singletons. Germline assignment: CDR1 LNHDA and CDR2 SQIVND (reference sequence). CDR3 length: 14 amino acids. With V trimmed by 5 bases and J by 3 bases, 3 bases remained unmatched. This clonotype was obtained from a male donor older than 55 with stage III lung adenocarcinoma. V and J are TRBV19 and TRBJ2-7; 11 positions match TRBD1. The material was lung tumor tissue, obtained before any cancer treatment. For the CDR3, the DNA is TGTGCCAGTAGTCCGGGACAGGGGGTCTACGAGCAGTACTTC. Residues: CASSPGQGVYEQYF.